This is a list of T cell receptor beta chains from one sample in a study of shared clonotypes between healthy human individuals. TCRdb keeps only in-frame clones here, not all; method: immunoSEQ multiplex PCR. The sample comprises more than 550,000 clones, under 95% of which are singletons, and about 24% rests with the top ten. The specimen sequenced was naive CD8+ T cells sorted from blood. These receptor sequences come from a man aged 25-45 years in good health. Both conserved end residues are part of each CDR3. D genes are given only for firm matches. Size is stated for part of the rows, as once, few or many counts, or as a class when the clone is expanded.

abundance: -; j_gene: TRBJ2-3; d_gene: -; len: 18; v_gene: TRBV7-9; CDR3nt: TGTGCCAGCAGCCCTGGAACTAGCCCCCCTTATAGCACAGATACGCAGTATTTT; CDR3aa: CASSPGTSPPYSTDTQYF
abundance: -; j_gene: TRBJ1-1; d_gene: -; len: 16; v_gene: TRBV9; CDR3nt: TGTGCCAGCAGCCCGCGGCCAGGAGACATGAACACTGAAGCTTTCTTT; CDR3aa: CASSPRPGDMNTEAFF
abundance: -; j_gene: TRBJ2-1; d_gene: TRBD2; len: 15; v_gene: TRBV27; CDR3nt: TGTGCCAGCAGTCCCCTAGCGGGAGGTGAGAATGAGCAGTTCTTC; CDR3aa: CASSPLAGGENEQFF
abundance: -; j_gene: TRBJ2-7; d_gene: -; len: 13; v_gene: TRBV28; CDR3nt: TGTGCCAGCAGCTTCCCCAGCGAGGTCGAGCAGTACTTC; CDR3aa: CASSFPSEVEQYF
abundance: -; j_gene: TRBJ2-7; d_gene: -; len: 16; v_gene: TRBV21-1; CDR3nt: TGTGCCAGCAGCATCTGGACTAGCGGGAGGGTCGACGAGCAGTACTTC; CDR3aa: CASSIWTSGRVDEQYF
abundance: -; j_gene: TRBJ2-6; d_gene: -; len: 14; v_gene: TRBV27; CDR3nt: TGTGCCAGCAGTTCAGGGTCTGGGGCCAACGTCCTGACTTTC; CDR3aa: CASSSGSGANVLTF
abundance: -; j_gene: TRBJ2-5; d_gene: -; len: 15; v_gene: TRBV12-5; CDR3nt: TGTGCTAGTGGCTTGGACTTATTTGTGCAAGAGACCCAGTACTTC; CDR3aa: CASGLDLFVQETQYF
abundance: -; j_gene: TRBJ2-3; d_gene: -; len: 13; v_gene: TRBV7-9; CDR3nt: TGTGCCAGCAGCAGTGTTTTTGCGGATACGCAGTATTTT; CDR3aa: CASSSVFADTQYF
abundance: -; j_gene: TRBJ2-1; d_gene: -; len: 12; v_gene: TRBV7-9; CDR3nt: TGTGCCAGCAGCTTAAGGGTCCATGAGCAGTTCTTC; CDR3aa: CASSLRVHEQFF
abundance: -; j_gene: TRBJ2-7; d_gene: -; len: 14; v_gene: TRBV7-2; CDR3nt: TGTGCCAGCAGCCAAGACAGGTTCTCCTACGAGCAGTACTTC; CDR3aa: CASSQDRFSYEQYF
abundance: -; j_gene: TRBJ1-5; d_gene: -; len: 15; v_gene: TRBV19; CDR3nt: TGTGCCAGTAACCTTCGGAGGATTAGCAATCAGCCCCAGCATTTT; CDR3aa: CASNLRRISNQPQHF
abundance: -; j_gene: TRBJ1-2; d_gene: TRBD1; len: 19; v_gene: TRBV4-3; CDR3nt: TGCGCCAGCAGCCAAGGACTTTTCCCTTCCAGAGACAGGGAGGAAGGCTACACCTTC; CDR3aa: CASSQGLFPSRDREEGYTF
abundance: -; j_gene: TRBJ2-7; d_gene: -; len: 13; v_gene: TRBV6-5; CDR3nt: TGTGCCAGCAGTCCTCATCCAAGCTACGAGCAGTACTTC; CDR3aa: CASSPHPSYEQYF
abundance: -; j_gene: TRBJ2-1; d_gene: TRBD2; len: 16; v_gene: TRBV29-1; CDR3nt: TGCAGCGTTGCCGGGCGCGGGAGGAGCTCCTACAATGAGCAGTTCTTC; CDR3aa: CSVAGRGRSSYNEQFF
abundance: -; j_gene: TRBJ2-1; d_gene: TRBD2; len: 15; v_gene: TRBV28; CDR3nt: TGTGCCAGCAGAAAAGGGAGGGGATTATCTTTTGAGCAGTTCTTC; CDR3aa: CASRKGRGLSFEQFF
abundance: -; j_gene: TRBJ2-1; d_gene: -; len: 17; v_gene: TRBV11-2; CDR3nt: TGTGCCAGCAGCTTTGACGGGGGTGGGACAGCAAACAATGAGCAGTTCTTC; CDR3aa: CASSFDGGGTANNEQFF
abundance: once; j_gene: TRBJ1-2; d_gene: -; len: 16; v_gene: TRBV4-3; CDR3nt: TGCGCCAGCAGCCAAGACTTGACGTCTGATATCCGTGGCTACACCTTC; CDR3aa: CASSQDLTSDIRGYTF
abundance: -; j_gene: TRBJ2-7; d_gene: -; len: 13; v_gene: TRBV25-1; CDR3nt: TGTGCCAGCAGTGTAGGGGGGAGCTACGAGCAGTACTTC; CDR3aa: CASSVGGSYEQYF
abundance: few; j_gene: TRBJ2-7; d_gene: TRBD2; len: 14; v_gene: TRBV10-3; CDR3nt: TGTGCCATCAGTGCCGAGGGACTATCCTACGAGCAGTACTTC; CDR3aa: CAISAEGLSYEQYF
abundance: -; j_gene: TRBJ2-7; d_gene: TRBD1; len: 14; v_gene: TRBV2; CDR3nt: TGTGCCAGCACCCCACGGGACAGGGTCTACGAGCAGTACTTC; CDR3aa: CASTPRDRVYEQYF
abundance: -; j_gene: TRBJ2-7; d_gene: -; len: 17; v_gene: TRBV27; CDR3nt: TGTGCCAGCAGTGATCGCGCGGGCCAGGGGTGGGCCTACGAGCAGTACTTC; CDR3aa: CASSDRAGQGWAYEQYF
abundance: -; j_gene: TRBJ2-1; d_gene: TRBD2; len: 16; v_gene: TRBV7-9; CDR3nt: TGTGCCAGTACAGGGGGACTAGCGGGGTCGTTGGATGAGCAGTTCTTC; CDR3aa: CASTGGLAGSLDEQFF
abundance: -; j_gene: TRBJ2-5; d_gene: -; len: 14; v_gene: TRBV7-7; CDR3nt: TGTGCTAGCAGGCCCTCCCATGGACCGGAGACCCAGTACTTC; CDR3aa: CASRPSHGPETQYF
abundance: -; j_gene: TRBJ2-7; d_gene: TRBD2; len: 15; v_gene: TRBV7-6; CDR3nt: TGTGCCAGCAGCTTAGGGGAGGGGCTCCGGTACGAGCAGTACTTC; CDR3aa: CASSLGEGLRYEQYF
abundance: -; j_gene: TRBJ2-1; d_gene: TRBD2; len: 18; v_gene: TRBV11-3; CDR3nt: TGTGCCAGCAGCTTAGAGACCCAAAAGCGGGAGAGATTTAATGAGCAGTTCTTC; CDR3aa: CASSLETQKRERFNEQFF
abundance: once; j_gene: TRBJ2-5; d_gene: -; len: 12; v_gene: TRBV6-1; CDR3nt: TGTGCCAGCAGTCAGGGGAGGGAGACCCAGTACTTC; CDR3aa: CASSQGRETQYF
abundance: -; j_gene: TRBJ2-7; d_gene: TRBD1; len: 12; v_gene: TRBV11-2; CDR3nt: TGTGCCAGCAGCTTGACAGGGGCCGAGCAGTACTTC; CDR3aa: CASSLTGAEQYF